This TCR beta chain appears in the sequencing data of a study of blood T cell repertoires in COVID-19. Trimming cost V 3 bases and J 0 bases, with 8 bases left between them. Germline CDR1 reads LNHDA; CDR2 reads SQIVND (reference sequence). CDR3 size: 14 residues. This table comes from immunoSEQ multiplex PCR, and its TCRdb copy is limited to in-frame clones, with some not included. The sample includes hundreds of thousands of clones, just over 85% of them seen just once. Sequenced input: peripheral blood. V gene TRBV19 combines with J gene TRBJ1-1; no clear D gene. This TCR came from a woman in her twenties or thirties with active or convalescent COVID-19. Here the CDR3 DNA reads TGTGCCAGTAGTATGCTGAGGATGAACACTGAAGCTTTCTTT. It specifies CASSMLRMNTEAFF.